Presented here are 4 T cell receptor beta chains from one specimen sequenced in a study of blood T cell repertoires in COVID-19. Sequencing used immunoSEQ multiplex PCR; TCRdb keeps in-frame clones, though not all of them. The sample lists roughly 130,000 clones, 84% occurring once. The sequenced material came from PBMCs or T cells enriched from blood (not recorded which). These receptors originate from a woman aged 25 to 39 who had recovered from COVID-19.

The rearrangement uses TRBV5-8 and TRBJ1-5, with D possibly TRBD1 on 6 matching bases. Looked up from germline, CDR1 is SGHTS and CDR2 is YDEGEE. V shed 4 bases and J shed 0 bases, with 20 bases lying between them. The CDR3 is 18 amino acids. The CDR3 reads CASSPRGIYVFSNQPQHF. Here the CDR3 DNA reads TGTGCCAGCAGCCCAAGGGGGATCTACGTCTTTAGCAATCAGCCCCAGCATTTT.

The count of this clone is one. The chain couples TRBV7-2 to TRBJ1-6; a weak D match, TRBD1 (5 bases). The CDR3 is made up of 15 amino acids. Trimming removed 5 bases at V and 7 bases at J, with 15 bases between. Germline assignment: CDR1 SGHTA and CDR2 FQGNSA. The CDR3, as DNA: TGTGCCAGCAGCGCACAGGTAAATCGGAATTCACCCCTCCACTTT. Translating gives CASSAQVNRNSPLHF.

This clone was seen a handful of times. The chain links TRBV5-5 to TRBJ1-6; 7 positions match TRBD1. V lost 0 bases to trimming and J lost 7 bases; unmatched junction nucleotides: 4. From germline, CDR1 is SGHKS and CDR2 YYEKEE (reference sequence). CDR3 length: 15 residues. CDR3 region: CASSLGLRGNSPLHF. In DNA, the CDR3 is TGTGCCAGCAGCTTGGGTCTCAGGGGGAATTCACCCCTCCACTTT.

The chain is built from TRBV7-3 and TRBJ1-6, with 10 positions matching TRBD1. The length of the CDR3 is 19 residues. Losses at the gene ends were 2 bases for V and 5 bases for J; bases not matched to a gene: 12. Germline lookup yields CDR1 SGHTA and CDR2 FQGTGA. CDR3 coding DNA: TGTGCCAGCAGCTTATACCGACAGGGGGCGTCTTATCATAATTCACCCCTCCACTTT. Translated: CASSLYRQGASYHNSPLHF.